This T cell receptor (beta chain) stems from a study of regulatory T cells in long-lasting Graves disease. This clonotype occurred many times. No antigen is known for it. Sequencing libraries for TCR beta were prepared with iRepertoire HTBI primers and Arm-PCR of CDR3 regions. TCRdb reanalysed the multiplex PCR reads using MiXCR and keeps one entry per CDR3 protein. The data contain roughly 500,000 distinct CDR3 sequences, about 20% of them singletons. Time point given: persistent/refractory GD, antithyroid drugs over 5 years with positive TRAb. The TCR library was made from RNA that had been extracted from PBMCs in TRIzol. The V and J ends lost 2 bases and 0 bases respectively, with 8 bases between them. The CDR3 covers 14 residues. Germline V gene sequence: CDR1 DFQATT, CDR2 SNEGSKA (reference sequence). The study, taken as a whole, reports: Newly diagnosed Graves' patients had higher TCR diversity than persistent ones.

The clonotype comes from a female donor with Graves disease. The material sequenced was peripheral blood mononuclear cells (PBMCs), taken when the disease was refractory, from a patient treated with antithyroid drugs. This chain links TRBV20-1 with TRBJ1-5, with D unresolved. The CDR3 protein is CSARIGNSNQPQHF. In nucleotides, the CDR3 is TGCAGTGCTAGAATAGGGAATAGCAATCAGCCCCAGCATTTT.